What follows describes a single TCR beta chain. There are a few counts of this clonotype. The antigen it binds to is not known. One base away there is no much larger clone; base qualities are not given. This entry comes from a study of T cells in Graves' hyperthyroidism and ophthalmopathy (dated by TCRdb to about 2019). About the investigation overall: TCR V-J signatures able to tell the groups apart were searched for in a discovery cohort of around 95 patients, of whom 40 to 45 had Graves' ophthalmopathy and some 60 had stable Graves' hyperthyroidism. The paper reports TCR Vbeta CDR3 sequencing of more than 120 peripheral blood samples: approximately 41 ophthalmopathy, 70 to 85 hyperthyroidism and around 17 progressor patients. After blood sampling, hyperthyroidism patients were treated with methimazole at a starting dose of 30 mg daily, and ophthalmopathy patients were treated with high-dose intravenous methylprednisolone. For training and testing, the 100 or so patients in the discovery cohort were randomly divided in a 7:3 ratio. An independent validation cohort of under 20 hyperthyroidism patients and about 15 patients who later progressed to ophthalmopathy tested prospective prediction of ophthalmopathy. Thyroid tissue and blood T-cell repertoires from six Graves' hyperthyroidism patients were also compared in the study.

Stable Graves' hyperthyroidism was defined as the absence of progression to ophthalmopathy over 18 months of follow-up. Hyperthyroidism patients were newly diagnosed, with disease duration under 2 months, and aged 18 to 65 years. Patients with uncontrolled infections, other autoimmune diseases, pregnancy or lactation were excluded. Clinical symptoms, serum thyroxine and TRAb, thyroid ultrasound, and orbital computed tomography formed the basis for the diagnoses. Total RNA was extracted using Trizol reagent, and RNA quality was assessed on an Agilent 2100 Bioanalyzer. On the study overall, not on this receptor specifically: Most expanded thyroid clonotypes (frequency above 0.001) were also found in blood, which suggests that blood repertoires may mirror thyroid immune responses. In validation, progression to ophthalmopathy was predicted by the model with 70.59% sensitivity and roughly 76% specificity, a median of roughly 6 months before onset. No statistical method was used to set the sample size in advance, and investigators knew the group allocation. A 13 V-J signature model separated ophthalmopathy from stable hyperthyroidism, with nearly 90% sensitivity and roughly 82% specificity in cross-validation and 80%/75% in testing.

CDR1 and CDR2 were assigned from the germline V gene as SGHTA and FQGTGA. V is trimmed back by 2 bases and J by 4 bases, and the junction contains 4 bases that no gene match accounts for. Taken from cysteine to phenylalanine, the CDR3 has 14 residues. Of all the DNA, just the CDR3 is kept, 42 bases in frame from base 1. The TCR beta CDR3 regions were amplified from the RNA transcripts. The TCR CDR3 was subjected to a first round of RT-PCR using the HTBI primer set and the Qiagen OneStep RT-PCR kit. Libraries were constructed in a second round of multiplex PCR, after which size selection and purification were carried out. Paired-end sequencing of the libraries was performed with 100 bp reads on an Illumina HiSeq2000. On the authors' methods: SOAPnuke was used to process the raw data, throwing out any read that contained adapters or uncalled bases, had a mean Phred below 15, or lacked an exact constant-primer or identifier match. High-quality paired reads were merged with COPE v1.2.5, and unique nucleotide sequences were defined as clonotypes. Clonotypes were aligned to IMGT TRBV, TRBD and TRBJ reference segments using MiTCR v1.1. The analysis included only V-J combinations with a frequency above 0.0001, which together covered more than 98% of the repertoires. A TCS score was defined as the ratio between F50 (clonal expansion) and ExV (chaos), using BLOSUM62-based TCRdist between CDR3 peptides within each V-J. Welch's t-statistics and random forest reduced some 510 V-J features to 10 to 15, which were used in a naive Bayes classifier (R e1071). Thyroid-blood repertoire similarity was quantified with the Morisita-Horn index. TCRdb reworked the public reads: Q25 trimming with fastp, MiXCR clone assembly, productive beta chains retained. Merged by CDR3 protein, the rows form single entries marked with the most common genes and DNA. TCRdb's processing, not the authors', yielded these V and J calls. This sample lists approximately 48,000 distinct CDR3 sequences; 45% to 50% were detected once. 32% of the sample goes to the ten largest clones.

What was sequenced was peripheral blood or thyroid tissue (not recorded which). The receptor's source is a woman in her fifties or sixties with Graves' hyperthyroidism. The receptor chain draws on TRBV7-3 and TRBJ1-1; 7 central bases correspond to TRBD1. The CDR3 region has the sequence CASSLGAGGTEAFF. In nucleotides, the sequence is TGTGCCAGCAGCTTAGGTGCAGGGGGCACTGAAGCTTTCTTT. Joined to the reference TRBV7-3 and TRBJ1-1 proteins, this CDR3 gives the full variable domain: GAGVSQTPSNKVTEKGKYVELRCDPISGHTALYWYRQSLGQGPEFLIYFQGTGAADDSGLPNDRFFAVRPEGSVSTLKIQRTERGDSAVYLCASSLGAGGTEAFFGQGTRLTVV.